These 22 T cell receptor beta chains share one sample of origin, sequenced in a study of control samples from healthy donors and cancer patients. TCRdb's table, derived via immunoSEQ multiplex PCR, lists solely in-frame clones and lacks some. The profile shows tens of thousands of clones, less than 85% of them singletons. Sequences were obtained from PBMCs. The origin of the receptors is a man in his 70s with lung cancer.

This sequence joins TRBV25-1 and TRBJ2-3, with TRBD2 matching over 7 bases. The CDR3 spans 14 residues. CDR1 is MGHDK, CDR2 SYGVNS, per germline. Trimming cost V 6 bases and J 3 bases; bases outside gene matches: 6. The CDR3 is CASSLAVGTDTQYF. CDR3 in DNA: TGTGCCAGCAGCCTAGCGGTCGGGACAGATACGCAGTATTTT.

The V and J genes are TRBV15 and TRBJ1-2, with no clear D. CDR3 length: 16 amino acids. V was clipped by 1 base and J by 5 bases, with 17 bases between them. Germline V lookup: CDR1 LNHNV, CDR2 YYDKDF (reference sequence). The CDR3 DNA reads as TGTGCCACCAGCAGAGCTGGTACTCAAACGGGGTATGGCTACACCTTC. It is translated as CATSRAGTQTGYGYTF.

The chain uses TRBV2 and TRBJ2-1; unclear D gene. Germline V gene data show CDR1 as SNHLY and CDR2 as FYNNEI. The CDR3 has 15 residues. Trimming pared 5 bases from V and 4 bases from J, leaving 15 bases between. The CDR3 nucleotides read TGTGCCAGCAGTCCCGATGGGGAAAAATACAATGAGCAGTTCTTC. This codes for CASSPDGEKYNEQFF.

The DNA for the CDR3 is TGTGCCAGCAGTAACTGGACTAGCCGGTTGGAGACCCAGTACTTC. As protein: CASSNWTSRLETQYF. The J gene is TRBJ2-5, the V gene TRBV28, with TRBD2 matching over 8 bases. The length of the CDR3 is 15 residues. Per germline, CDR1 MDHEN and CDR2 SYDVKM. V trimming: 5 bases; J trimming: 5 bases; junction bases outside the gene matches: 10.

The chain combines TRBV5-8 with TRBJ1-2, with 7 nucleotides matching TRBD1. Germline CDR1 reads SGHTS; CDR2 reads YDEGEE. Losses at the gene ends were 4 bases for V and 6 bases for J; bases not matched to a gene: 9. The CDR3 loop spans 14 amino acids. DNA of the CDR3: TGTGCCAGCAGCATAGGACAGGCGAGAAATGGCTACACCTTC. It encodes CASSIGQARNGYTF.

The chain links TRBV27 to TRBJ1-4; no clear D gene. V lost 4 bases, J lost 3 bases, and 15 bases lay in between. Per the germline V gene, CDR1 is MNHEY and CDR2 is SMNVEV (reference sequence). This CDR3 has 16 residues. The CDR3 nucleotides read TGTGCCAGCAGTTGGGCCCGAGGGTCCGCTAATGAAAAACTGTTTTTT. It specifies CASSWARGSANEKLFF.

The rearrangement uses TRBV9 and TRBJ1-2, with a tentative D call TRBD1 (6 bases). In germline, CDR1 is SGDLS, CDR2 YYNGEE. The CDR3 length is 15 residues. Trimming removed 0 bases from V and 4 bases from J, with 13 bases in between. This CDR3 is CASSVEEKGGYGYTF. The CDR3 DNA reads as TGTGCCAGCAGCGTAGAGGAAAAAGGGGGCTATGGCTACACCTTC.

The rearrangement uses TRBV18 and TRBJ1-5; a possible D gene is TRBD1 (5 bases). Germline assignment: CDR1 KGHSH and CDR2 LQKENI. This CDR3 is built from 15 residues. Trimming left V 2 bases short and J 4 bases short, with 12 bases between. The CDR3 DNA follows: TGTGCCAGCTCACCAGAGATTGGGGGGAATCAGCCCCAGCATTTT. Its protein product is CASSPEIGGNQPQHF.

The chain combines TRBV11-1 with TRBJ1-3, with D unclear. Deletions cut 5 bases from V and 0 bases from J, with 11 bases between. The CDR3 consists of 15 residues. Germline assignment: CDR1 SGHAT and CDR2 FQDESV (reference sequence). CDR3 sequence reads: CASSHGRASGNTIYF. CDR3 DNA sequence: TGTGCCAGCAGCCACGGACGGGCCTCTGGAAACACCATATATTTT.

The J gene is TRBJ2-7, the V gene TRBV4-1, with a weak D call TRBD1 (5 bases). CDR1 MGHRA and CDR2 YSYEKL come from the germline V gene. The V gene lost 1 base and the J gene lost 1 base, with 11 bases spanning the gap. The CDR3 is 15 amino acids. The CDR3 region is CASSQGITGSYEQYF. Here the CDR3 DNA reads TGCGCCAGCAGCCAAGGGATCACAGGTTCCTACGAGCAGTACTTC.

The chain is built from TRBV18 and TRBJ2-1; 7 nucleotides match TRBD1. Per the germline V gene, CDR1 is KGHSH and CDR2 is LQKENI. The CDR3 is made up of 17 amino acids. The junction had 10 bases not matched to a gene; V was cut back by 5 bases and J by 0 bases. CDR3 sequence: CASSLTQGTSSYNEQFF. CDR3 DNA sequence: TGTGCCAGCTCATTAACACAGGGGACGAGCTCCTACAATGAGCAGTTCTTC.

The chain links TRBV19 to TRBJ1-2, with a tentative D call TRBD1 (6 bases). This CDR3 is built from 15 residues. Trimming took 4 bases from V and 7 from J, leaving 19 bases between them. Germline assignment: CDR1 LNHDA and CDR2 SQIVND (reference sequence). For the CDR3, the DNA is TGTGCCAGTAGTAGAGGGTACGGGGGCGCGCTTGGCTACACCTTC. It specifies CASSRGYGGALGYTF.

The chain combines TRBV15 with TRBJ2-3, with D possibly being TRBD1 (5 bases). Trimming shortened V by 1 base and J by 0 bases, and 8 bases separated the two germline ends. This CDR3 comprises 15 residues. CDR1 and CDR2 from the germline V gene are LNHNV and YYDKDF (reference sequence). Here the CDR3 reads CATSRGAGSTDTQYF. CDR3 sequence (DNA): TGTGCCACCAGCAGAGGAGCAGGGAGCACAGATACGCAGTATTTT.

The genes are TRBV6-5 and TRBJ1-2; D remains ambiguous. V was cut by 8 bases and J by 5 bases, with 9 bases left in between. Germline V gene data show CDR1 as MNHEY and CDR2 as SVGAGI. The CDR3 is made up of 11 amino acids. CDR3 sequence: CASDLGYGYTF. The CDR3 DNA reads as TGTGCCAGCGACCTGGGGTATGGCTACACCTTC.

This clone was counted only a few times. The CDR3 DNA is TGTGCCAGCAGACGACAGGGAGGTGAAAAACTGTTTTTT. This encodes CASRRQGGEKLFF. V gene TRBV6-5 combines with J gene TRBJ1-4; 7 bases map to TRBD1. Unmatched junction bases numbered 5, after V lost 6 bases and J lost 7 bases. Germline CDR1 reads MNHEY; CDR2 reads SVGAGI. This CDR3 has 13 amino acids.

The genes are TRBV2 and TRBJ1-5, with TRBD1 identical over 10 bases. The CDR3 is made up of 16 amino acids. CDR1 is SNHLY, CDR2 FYNNEI, per germline. Trimming cost V 5 bases and J 2 bases; bases outside gene matches: 6. The CDR3 coding sequence is TGTGCCAGCAGTTTACGACAGGGGGCTGGCAATCAGCCCCAGCATTTT. Amino acid sequence: CASSLRQGAGNQPQHF.

This clone was observed once. The chain carries TRBV18 and TRBJ2-1; TRBD2 matches 10 bases. The CDR3 consists of 15 residues. Germline V gene data show CDR1 as KGHSH and CDR2 as LQKENI. The V and J ends lost 1 base and 4 bases, in that order; junction bases with no gene match: 1. CDR3 DNA sequence: TGTGCCAGCTCACCACAGCGGGGGGGATACAATGAGCAGTTCTTC. Translated, it gives CASSPQRGGYNEQFF. The full variable domain, with the rest looked up from reference TRBV18 and TRBJ2-1, is NAGVMQNPRHLVRRRGQEARLRCSPMKGHSHVYWYRQLPEEGLKFMVYLQKENIIDESGMPKERFSAEFPKEGPSILRIQQVVRGDSAAYFCASSPQRGGYNEQFFGPGTRLTVL.

The CDR3 DNA reads TGTGCCAGCAGCTTAAGTCTAGCGGGGAACGAGCAGTACTTC. Translated: CASSLSLAGNEQYF. The J gene is TRBJ2-7, the V gene TRBV11-2; TRBD2 aligns across 9 bases. Germline trimming cut 2 bases from V and 5 bases from J; bases unmatched to any gene: 4. Germline CDR1 and CDR2: SGHAT and FQNNGV. This CDR3 spans 14 amino acids. Supplemented by reference TRBV11-2 and TRBJ2-7, the full variable domain reads EAGVAQSPRYKIIEKRQSVAFWCNPISGHATLYWYQQILGQGPKLLIQFQNNGVVDDSQLPKDRFSAERLKGVDSTLKIQPAKLEDSAVYLCASSLSLAGNEQYFGPGTRLTVT.

This clone came up a few times. V is TRBV5-1 and J is TRBJ2-2, with D perhaps assigned TRBD1 or TRBD2 (7 bases each). The V gene's germline CDR1 is SGHRS and CDR2 YFSETQ. This CDR3 is 15 amino acids long. V lost 5 bases and J lost 4, with 15 bases in between. CDR3 protein: CASRHRGGGTGELFF. The CDR3, as DNA: TGCGCCAGCAGGCACAGGGGAGGGGGCACCGGGGAGCTGTTTTTT.

This clone was observed a handful of times. The chain uses TRBV5-6 and TRBJ2-3, with 9 bases matching TRBD2. This CDR3 is 15 amino acids long. Germline V gene sequence: CDR1 SGHDT, CDR2 YYEEEE. Unmatched junction bases numbered 5, after V lost 4 bases and J lost 2 bases. CDR3 DNA: TGTGCCAGCAGCGAACGCGGGGGGGCCACAGATACGCAGTATTTT. This gives the protein CASSERGGATDTQYF.

The chain uses TRBV19 and TRBJ1-2; no reliable D call. The CDR3 has 16 amino acids. Trimming took 2 bases from V and 7 from J, leaving 20 bases between them. The germline gives CDR1 LNHDA, CDR2 SQIVND (reference sequence). The CDR3 here is CASSITLHGLRGGYTF. The CDR3 DNA sequence: TGTGCCAGTAGTATAACCCTGCACGGACTTCGGGGTGGCTACACCTTC.

The chain carries TRBV27 and TRBJ2-7, with D possibly being TRBD2 (6 bases). Trimming left V 1 base short and J 9 bases short, with 16 bases between. This CDR3 has 14 amino acids. CDR1 and CDR2 (germline): MNHEY, SMNVEV (reference sequence). CDR3: CASSLFGGEGRQYF. CDR3 nucleotides: TGTGCCAGCAGTTTATTCGGGGGAGAGGGGCGGCAGTACTTC.